What follows describes a single T cell receptor beta chain. What it binds is not known. These data are taken from a study of cytomegalovirus exposure and HLA in healthy donors. Amplification used 60 Vbeta primers and 13 Jbeta primers. The method was immunoSEQ multiplex PCR; TCRdb's version includes in-frame clones alone and lacks a portion of them. Its clone listing holds around 60,000 clones. Nominally healthy donors were sampled, though unrecorded immune exposures were likely. General study results and limits: Earlier analysis looked at TCR beta V segments, and most were productive about 90% or about 30% of the time. Later work associated 17,000 or so TCR beta sequences with HLA alleles at 0.05 false discovery rate. Roughly even sequencing depth across donors was the assumption behind the presence/absence analyses.

Sequenced: PBMCs. The receptor comes from a woman aged 18-29 years in good health and CMV-seronegative.

CDR3 residues: CASSQGRQETQYF. The CDR3 region has the DNA TGCGCCAGCAGCCAGGGGCGCCAAGAGACCCAGTACTTC. The V and J genes are TRBV4-1 and TRBJ2-5; possibly TRBD1 for D (5 bases). The V gene's germline CDR1 is MGHRA and CDR2 YSYEKL. The V and J ends lost 3 bases and 1 base respectively, with 6 bases between them. The CDR3 loop spans 13 amino acids.